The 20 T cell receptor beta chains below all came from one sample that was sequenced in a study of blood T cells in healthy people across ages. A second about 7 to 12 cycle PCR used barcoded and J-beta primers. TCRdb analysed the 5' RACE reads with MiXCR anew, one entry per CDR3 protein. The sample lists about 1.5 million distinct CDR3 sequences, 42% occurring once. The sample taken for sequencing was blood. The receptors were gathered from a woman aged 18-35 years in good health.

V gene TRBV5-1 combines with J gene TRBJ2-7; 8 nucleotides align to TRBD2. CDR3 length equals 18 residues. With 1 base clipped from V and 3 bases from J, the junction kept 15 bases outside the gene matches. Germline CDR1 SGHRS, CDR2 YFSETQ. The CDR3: CASSLFSFGLAGIYEQYF. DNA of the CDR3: TGCGCCAGCAGCTTGTTTTCTTTCGGGTTAGCGGGGATCTACGAGCAGTACTTC.

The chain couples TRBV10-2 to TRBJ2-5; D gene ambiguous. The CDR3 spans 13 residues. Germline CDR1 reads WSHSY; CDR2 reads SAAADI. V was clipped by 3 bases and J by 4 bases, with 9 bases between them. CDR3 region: CASSEGFGETQYF. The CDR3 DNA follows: TGCGCCAGCAGTGAAGGGTTTGGAGAGACCCAGTACTTC.

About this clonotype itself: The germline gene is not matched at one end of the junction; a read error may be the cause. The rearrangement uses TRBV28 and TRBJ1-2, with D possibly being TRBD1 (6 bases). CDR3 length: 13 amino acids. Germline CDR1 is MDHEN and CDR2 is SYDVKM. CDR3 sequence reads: CASSARDTYGCTF. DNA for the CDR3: TGTGCCAGCAGTGCCCGGGACACCTATGGCTGCACCTTC.

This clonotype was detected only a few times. The CDR3 nucleotides read TGCAGTGCTCCACTCCCGGGACAGGGCAACGAGCAGTACTTC. It encodes CSAPLPGQGNEQYF. This sequence joins TRBV20-1 and TRBJ2-5, with 9 positions matching TRBD1. The J call is in doubt because the DNA end fits TRBJ2-7 better. CDR3 size: 14 residues. Germline assignment: CDR1 DFQATT and CDR2 SNEGSKA (reference sequence).

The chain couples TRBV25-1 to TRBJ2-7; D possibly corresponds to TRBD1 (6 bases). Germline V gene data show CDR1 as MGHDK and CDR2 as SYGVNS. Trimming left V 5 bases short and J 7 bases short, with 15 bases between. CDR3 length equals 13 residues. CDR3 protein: CASSPRGYREQYF. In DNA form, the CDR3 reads TGTGCCAGCAGTCCCAGGGGATACAGGGAGCAGTACTTC.

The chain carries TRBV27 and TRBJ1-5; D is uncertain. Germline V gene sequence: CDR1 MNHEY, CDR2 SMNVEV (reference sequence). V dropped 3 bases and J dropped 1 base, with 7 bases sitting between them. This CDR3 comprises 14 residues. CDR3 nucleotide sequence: TGTGCCAGCAGTTTGATCGGCAGCAATCAGCCCCAGCATTTT. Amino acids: CASSLIGSNQPQHF.

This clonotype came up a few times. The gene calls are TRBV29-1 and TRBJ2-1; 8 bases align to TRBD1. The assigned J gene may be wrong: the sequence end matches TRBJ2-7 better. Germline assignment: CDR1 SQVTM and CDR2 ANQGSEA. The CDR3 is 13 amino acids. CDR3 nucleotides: TGCAGCGTTAATCAGGGGGCCTACAATGAGCAGTACTTC. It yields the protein CSVNQGAYNEQYF.

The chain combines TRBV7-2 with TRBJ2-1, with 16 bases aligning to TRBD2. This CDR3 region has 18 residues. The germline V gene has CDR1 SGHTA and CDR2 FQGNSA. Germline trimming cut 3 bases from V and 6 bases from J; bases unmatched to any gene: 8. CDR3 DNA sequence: TGTGCCAGCAGCTTTATAGGGACTAGCGGGGGGGGTACCAATGAGCAGTTCTTC. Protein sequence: CASSFIGTSGGGTNEQFF.

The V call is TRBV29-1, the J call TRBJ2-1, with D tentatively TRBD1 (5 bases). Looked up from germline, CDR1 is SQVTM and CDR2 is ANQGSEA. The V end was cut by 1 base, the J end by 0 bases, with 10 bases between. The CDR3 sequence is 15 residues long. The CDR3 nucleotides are TGCAGCGTTGAAGTAGGGGAAAGCTCCTACAATGAGCAGTTCTTC. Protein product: CSVEVGESSYNEQFF.

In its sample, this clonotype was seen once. CDR3 nucleotide sequence: TGCAGTGCTAGAGAAGGGGCCCTAGCGGACTACGAGCAGTACTTC. Amino acid sequence: CSAREGALADYEQYF. V usage is TRBV20-1 and J usage is TRBJ2-7; TRBD2 aligns across 7 bases. With 0 bases clipped from V and 3 bases from J, the junction kept 8 bases outside the gene matches. The CDR3 has 15 amino acids. Germline CDR1 reads DFQATT; CDR2 reads SNEGSKA (reference sequence).

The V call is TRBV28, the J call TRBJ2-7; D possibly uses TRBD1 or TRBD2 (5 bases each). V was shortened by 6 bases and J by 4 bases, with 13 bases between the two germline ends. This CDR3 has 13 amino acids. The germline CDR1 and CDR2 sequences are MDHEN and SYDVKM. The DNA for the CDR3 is TGTGCCAGCAGCTCGGGACCGATTTACGAGCAGTACTTC. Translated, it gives CASSSGPIYEQYF.

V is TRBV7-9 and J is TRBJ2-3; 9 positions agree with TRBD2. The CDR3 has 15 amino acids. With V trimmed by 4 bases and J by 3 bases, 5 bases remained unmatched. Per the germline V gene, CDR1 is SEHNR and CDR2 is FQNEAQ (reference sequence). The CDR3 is CASSSNSGRTDTQYF. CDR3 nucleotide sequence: TGTGCCAGCAGCTCTAATAGCGGGAGAACAGATACGCAGTATTTT.

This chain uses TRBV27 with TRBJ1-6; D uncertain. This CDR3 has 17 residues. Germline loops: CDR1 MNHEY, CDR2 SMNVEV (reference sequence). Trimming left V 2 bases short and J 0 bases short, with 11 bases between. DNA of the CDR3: TGTGCCAGCAGTTTAATTAAGGGAGACTCCTATAATTCACCCCTCCACTTT. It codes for CASSLIKGDSYNSPLHF.

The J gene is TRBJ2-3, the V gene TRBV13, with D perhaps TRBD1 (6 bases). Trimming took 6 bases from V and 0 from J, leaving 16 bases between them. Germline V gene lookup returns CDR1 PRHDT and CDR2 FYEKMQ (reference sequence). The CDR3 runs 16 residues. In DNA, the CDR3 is TGTGCCAGCAGTAGCCCCCGGGACACTAGCACAGATACGCAGTATTTT. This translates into CASSSPRDTSTDTQYF.

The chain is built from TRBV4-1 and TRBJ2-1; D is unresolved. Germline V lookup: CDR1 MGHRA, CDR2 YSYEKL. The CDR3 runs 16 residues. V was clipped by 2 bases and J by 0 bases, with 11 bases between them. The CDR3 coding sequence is TGCGCCAGCAGCCAACGATTGTGGCTCTCCTACAATGAGCAGTTCTTC. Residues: CASSQRLWLSYNEQFF.

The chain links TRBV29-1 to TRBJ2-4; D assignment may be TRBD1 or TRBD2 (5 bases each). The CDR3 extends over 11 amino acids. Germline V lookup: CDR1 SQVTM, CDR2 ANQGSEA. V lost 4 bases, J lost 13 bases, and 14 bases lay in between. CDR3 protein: CSVVRQSGQYF. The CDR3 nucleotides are TGCAGCGTTGTACGACAGAGCGGACAGTACTTC. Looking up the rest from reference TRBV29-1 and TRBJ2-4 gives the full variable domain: SAVISQKPSRDICQRGTSLTIQCQVDSQVTMMFWYRQQPGQSLTLIATANQGSEATYESGFVIDKFPISRPNLTFSTLTVSNMSPEDSSIYLCSVVRQSGQYFGAGTRLSVL.

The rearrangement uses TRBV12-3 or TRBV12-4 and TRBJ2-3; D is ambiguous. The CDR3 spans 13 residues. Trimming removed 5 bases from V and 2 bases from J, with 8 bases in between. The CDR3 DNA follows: TGTGCCAGCAGTATTATAACCACAGATACGCAGTATTTT. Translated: CASSIITTDTQYF.

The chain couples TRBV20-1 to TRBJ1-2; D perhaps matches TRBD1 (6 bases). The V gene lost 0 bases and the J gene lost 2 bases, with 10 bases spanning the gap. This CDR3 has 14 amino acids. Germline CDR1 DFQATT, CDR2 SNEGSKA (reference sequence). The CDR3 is CSARDRGQNYGYTF. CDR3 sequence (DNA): TGCAGTGCTAGAGATCGCGGACAGAACTATGGCTACACCTTC.

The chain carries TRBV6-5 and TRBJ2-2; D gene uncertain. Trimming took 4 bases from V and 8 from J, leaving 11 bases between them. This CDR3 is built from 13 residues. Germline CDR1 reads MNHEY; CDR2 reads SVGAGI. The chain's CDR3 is CASSFGLGGELFF. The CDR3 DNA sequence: TGTGCCAGCAGTTTCGGGTTAGGAGGGGAGCTGTTTTTT.

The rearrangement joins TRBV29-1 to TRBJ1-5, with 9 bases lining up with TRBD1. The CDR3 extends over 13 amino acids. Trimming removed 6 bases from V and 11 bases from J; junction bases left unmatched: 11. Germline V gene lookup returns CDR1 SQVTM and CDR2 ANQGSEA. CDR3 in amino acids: CSVGQGPPWAQHF. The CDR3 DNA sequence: TGCAGCGTCGGACAGGGGCCGCCGTGGGCCCAGCATTTT.